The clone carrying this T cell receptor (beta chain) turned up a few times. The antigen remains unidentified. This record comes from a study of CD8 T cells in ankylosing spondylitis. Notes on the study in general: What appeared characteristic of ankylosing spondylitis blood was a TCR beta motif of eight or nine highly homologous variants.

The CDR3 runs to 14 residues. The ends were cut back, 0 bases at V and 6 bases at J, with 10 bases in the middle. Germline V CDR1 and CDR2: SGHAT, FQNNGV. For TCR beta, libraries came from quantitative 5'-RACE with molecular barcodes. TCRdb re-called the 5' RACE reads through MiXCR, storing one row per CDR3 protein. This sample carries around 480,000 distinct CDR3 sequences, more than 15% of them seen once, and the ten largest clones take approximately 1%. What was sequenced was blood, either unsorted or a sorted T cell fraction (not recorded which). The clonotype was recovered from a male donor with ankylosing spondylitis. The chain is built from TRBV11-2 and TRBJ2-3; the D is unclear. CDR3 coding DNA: TGTGCCAGCAGCTTAGATGGCGTGGCTGATACGCAGTATTTT. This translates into CASSLDGVADTQYF. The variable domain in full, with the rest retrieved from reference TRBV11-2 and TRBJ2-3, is EAGVAQSPRYKIIEKRQSVAFWCNPISGHATLYWYQQILGQGPKLLIQFQNNGVVDDSQLPKDRFSAERLKGVDSTLKIQPAKLEDSAVYLCASSLDGVADTQYFGPGTRLTVL.